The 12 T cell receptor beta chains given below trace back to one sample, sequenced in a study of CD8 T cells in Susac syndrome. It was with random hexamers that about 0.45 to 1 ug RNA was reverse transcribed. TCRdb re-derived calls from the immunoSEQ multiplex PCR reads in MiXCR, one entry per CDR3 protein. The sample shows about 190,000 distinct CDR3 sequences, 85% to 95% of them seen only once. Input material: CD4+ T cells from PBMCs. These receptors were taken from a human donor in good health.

CDR3 bases: TGCAGCGTTGGTCGACAGTCCGAATCCTACGAGCAGTACTTC. Protein product: CSVGRQSESYEQYF. This sequence joins TRBV29-1 and TRBJ2-7; possibly TRBD1 for D (5 bases). Trimming left V 4 bases short and J 1 base short, with 14 bases between. Germline V lookup: CDR1 SQVTM, CDR2 ANQGSEA. This CDR3 has 14 residues.

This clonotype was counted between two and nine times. The chain's CDR3 is CASSLRAGELFF. In DNA, the CDR3 is TGTGCCAGCAGTTTACGTGCCGGGGAGCTGTTTTTT. The chain carries TRBV27 and TRBJ2-2; no reliable D call. The V gene's germline CDR1 is MNHEY and CDR2 SMNVEV (reference sequence). V lost 2 bases to trimming and J lost 6 bases, with 4 bases between them. This CDR3 contains 12 residues.

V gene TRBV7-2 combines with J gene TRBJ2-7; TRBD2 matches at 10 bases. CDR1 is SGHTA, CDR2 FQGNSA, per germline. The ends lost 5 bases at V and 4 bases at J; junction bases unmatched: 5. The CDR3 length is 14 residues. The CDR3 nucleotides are TGTGCCAGCAGCCGCGGGACTAGCGTTTACGAGCAGTACTTC. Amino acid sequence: CASSRGTSVYEQYF.

The CDR3 protein is CASSYSRRPPGELFF. As DNA, the CDR3 is TGTGCCAGCAGTTACTCGAGGCGCCCACCCGGGGAGCTGTTTTTT. The J gene is TRBJ2-2, the V gene TRBV6-2 or TRBV6-3, with no clear D. Between the trimmed V and J ends, which lost 0 bases and 6 bases, there was a span of 11 bases. In germline, CDR1 is MNHEY, CDR2 SVGEGT. The CDR3 length is 15 residues.

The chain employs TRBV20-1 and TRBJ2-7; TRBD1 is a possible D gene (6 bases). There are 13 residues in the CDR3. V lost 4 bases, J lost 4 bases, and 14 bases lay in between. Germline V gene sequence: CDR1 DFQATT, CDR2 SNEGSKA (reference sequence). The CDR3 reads CSAKGDAWYEQYV. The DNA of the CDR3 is TGCAGTGCTAAGGGGGACGCCTGGTACGAGCAGTACGTC.

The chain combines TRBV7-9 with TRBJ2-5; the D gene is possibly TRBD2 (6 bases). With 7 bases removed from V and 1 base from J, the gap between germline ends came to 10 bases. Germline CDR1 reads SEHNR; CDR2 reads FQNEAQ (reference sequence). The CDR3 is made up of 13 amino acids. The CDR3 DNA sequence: TGTGCCAGCAACCGGGACTTCCAAGAGACCCAGTACTTC. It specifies CASNRDFQETQYF. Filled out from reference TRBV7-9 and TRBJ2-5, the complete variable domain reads DTGVSQNPRHKITKRGQNVTFRCDPISEHNRLYWYRQTLGQGPEFLTYFQNEAQLEKSRLLSDRFSAERPKGSFSTLEIQRTEQGDSAMYLCASNRDFQETQYFGPGTRLLVL.

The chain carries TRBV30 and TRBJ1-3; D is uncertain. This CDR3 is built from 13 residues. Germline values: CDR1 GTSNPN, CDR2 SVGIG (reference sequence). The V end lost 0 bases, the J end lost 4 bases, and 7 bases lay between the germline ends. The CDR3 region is CAWSVRFGNTIYF. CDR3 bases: TGTGCCTGGAGTGTACGTTTCGGAAACACCATATATTTT.

The chain's CDR3 is CASSIPGHDIQETQYF. CDR3 DNA sequence: TGTGCCAGCAGCATACCGGGACACGATATCCAAGAGACCCAGTACTTC. V usage is TRBV7-8 and J usage is TRBJ2-5, with a tentative D call TRBD1 (6 bases). The germline V gene has CDR1 SGHVS and CDR2 FQNEAQ. V was shortened by 5 bases and J by 1 base, with 17 bases between the two germline ends. This CDR3 is 16 amino acids long.

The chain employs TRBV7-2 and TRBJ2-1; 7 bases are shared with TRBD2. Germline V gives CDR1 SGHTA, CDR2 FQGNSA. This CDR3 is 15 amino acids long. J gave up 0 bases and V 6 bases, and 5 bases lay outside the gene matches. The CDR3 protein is CASSRLADSYNEQFF. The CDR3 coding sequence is TGTGCCAGCAGTCGCCTAGCGGACTCCTACAATGAGCAGTTCTTC. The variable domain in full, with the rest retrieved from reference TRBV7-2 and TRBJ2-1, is GAGVSQSPSNKVTEKGKDVELRCDPISGHTALYWYRQSLGQGLEFLIYFQGNSAPDKSGLPSDRFSAERTGGSVSTLTIQRTQQEDSAVYLCASSRLADSYNEQFFGPGTRLTVL.

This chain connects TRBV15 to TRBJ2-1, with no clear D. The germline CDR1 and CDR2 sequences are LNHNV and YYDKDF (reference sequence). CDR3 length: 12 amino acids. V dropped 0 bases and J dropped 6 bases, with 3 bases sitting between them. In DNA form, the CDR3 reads TGTGCCACCAGCAGAGATTTCAATGAGCAGTTCTTC. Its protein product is CATSRDFNEQFF.

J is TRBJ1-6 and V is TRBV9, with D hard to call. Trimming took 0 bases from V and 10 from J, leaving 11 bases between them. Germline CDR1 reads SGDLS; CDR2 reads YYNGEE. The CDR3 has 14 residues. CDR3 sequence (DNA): TGTGCCAGCAGCGTAGATGGTCGATTATCACCCCTCCACTTT. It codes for CASSVDGRLSPLHF.

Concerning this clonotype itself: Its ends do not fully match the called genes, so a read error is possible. CDR3 protein: CASRDSGAKETQYF. As DNA, the CDR3 is TGTGCCAGCCGTGACAGCGGAGCCAAAGAGACCCAGTACTTC. V and J are TRBV2 and TRBJ2-5; D could derive from TRBD1 or TRBD2 (5 bases each). The V gene's germline CDR1 is SNHLY and CDR2 FYNNEI. This CDR3 has 14 residues. The complete variable domain, with remaining parts taken from reference TRBV2 and TRBJ2-5, reads EPEVTQTPSHQVTQMGQEVILRCVPISNHLYFYWYRQILGQKVEFLVSFYNNEISEKSEIFDDQFSVERPDGSNFTLKIRSTKLEDSAMYFCASRDSGAKETQYFGPGTRLLVL.